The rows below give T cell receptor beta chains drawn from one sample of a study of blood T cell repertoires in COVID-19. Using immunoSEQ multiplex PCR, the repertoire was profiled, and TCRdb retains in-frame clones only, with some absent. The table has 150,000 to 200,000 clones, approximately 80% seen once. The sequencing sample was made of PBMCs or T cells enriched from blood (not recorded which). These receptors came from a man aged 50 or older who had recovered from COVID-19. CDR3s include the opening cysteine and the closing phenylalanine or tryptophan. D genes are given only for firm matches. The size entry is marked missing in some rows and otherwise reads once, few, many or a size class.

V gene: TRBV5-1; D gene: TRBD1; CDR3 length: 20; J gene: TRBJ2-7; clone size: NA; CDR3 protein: CASSLSPQGQGGILPYEQYF; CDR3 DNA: TGCGCCAGCAGCTTGTCCCCACAAGGACAGGGTGGAATTTTACCCTACGAGCAGTACTTC
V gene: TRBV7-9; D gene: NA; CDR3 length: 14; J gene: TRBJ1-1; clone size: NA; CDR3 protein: CASSLVKGITEAFF; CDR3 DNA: TGTGCCAGCAGCTTAGTGAAGGGGATTACTGAAGCTTTCTTT
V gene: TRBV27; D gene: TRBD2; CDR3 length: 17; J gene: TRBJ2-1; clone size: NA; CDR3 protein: CASSSSRLAGIYNEQFF; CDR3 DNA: TGTGCCAGCAGTTCCAGCCGACTAGCGGGAATTTACAATGAGCAGTTCTTC
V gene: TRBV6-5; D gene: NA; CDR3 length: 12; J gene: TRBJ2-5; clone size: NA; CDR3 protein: CASNRVQETQYF; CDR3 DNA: TGTGCCAGCAACAGGGTACAAGAGACCCAGTACTTC
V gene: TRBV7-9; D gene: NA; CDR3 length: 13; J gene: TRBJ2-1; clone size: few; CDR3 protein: CASSPALGIGQFF; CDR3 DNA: TGTGCCAGCAGCCCTGCCCTAGGCATAGGGCAGTTCTTC
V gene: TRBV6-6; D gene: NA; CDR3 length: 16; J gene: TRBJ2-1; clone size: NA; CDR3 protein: CASRSGLSSGRPFLFF; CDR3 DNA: TGTGCCAGCAGATCCGGACTATCGAGCGGGCGCCCTTTTTTGTTCTTC
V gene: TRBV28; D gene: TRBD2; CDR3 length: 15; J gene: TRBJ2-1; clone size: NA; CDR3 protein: CASSRLAGGSWEQFF; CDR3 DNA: TGTGCCAGCAGTCGTCTTGCGGGGGGATCATGGGAGCAGTTCTTC
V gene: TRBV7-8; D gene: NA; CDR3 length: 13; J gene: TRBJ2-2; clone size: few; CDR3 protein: CASRYSINGELFF; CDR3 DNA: TGTGCCAGCAGATATAGCATTAACGGGGAGCTGTTTTTT
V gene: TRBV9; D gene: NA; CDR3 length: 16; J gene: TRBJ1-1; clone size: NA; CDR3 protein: CASGKDPSGFYTEAFF; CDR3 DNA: TGTGCCAGCGGAAAGGATCCGTCAGGATTCTACACTGAAGCTTTCTTT
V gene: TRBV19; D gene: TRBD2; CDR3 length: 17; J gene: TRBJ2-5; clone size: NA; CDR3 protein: CASSIRSRTSGQETQYF; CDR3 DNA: TGTGCCAGTAGTATCCGATCCAGGACTAGCGGCCAAGAGACCCAGTACTTC
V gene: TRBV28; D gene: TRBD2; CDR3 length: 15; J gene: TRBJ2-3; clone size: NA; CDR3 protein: CASSQTAGNTDTQYF; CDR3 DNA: TGTGCCAGCAGCCAAACAGCGGGGAACACAGATACGCAGTATTTT
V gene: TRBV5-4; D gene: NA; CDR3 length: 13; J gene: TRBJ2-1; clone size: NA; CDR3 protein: CASSLAQLNEQFF; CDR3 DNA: TGTGCCAGCAGCTTGGCACAGCTTAATGAGCAGTTCTTC
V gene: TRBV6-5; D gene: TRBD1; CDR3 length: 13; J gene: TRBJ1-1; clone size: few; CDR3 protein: CASTYDRGTEAFF; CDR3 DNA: TGTGCCAGCACCTATGACAGGGGCACTGAAGCTTTCTTT
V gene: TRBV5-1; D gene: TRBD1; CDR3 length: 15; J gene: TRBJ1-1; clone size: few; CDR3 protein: CASSFNPGGTTEAFF; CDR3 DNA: TGCGCCAGCAGCTTCAACCCAGGGGGCACCACTGAAGCTTTCTTT
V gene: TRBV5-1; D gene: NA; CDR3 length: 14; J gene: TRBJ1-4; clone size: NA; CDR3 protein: CASSSLQGGEKLFF; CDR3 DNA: TGCGCCAGCAGCTCTCTGCAAGGCGGGGAAAAACTGTTTTTT
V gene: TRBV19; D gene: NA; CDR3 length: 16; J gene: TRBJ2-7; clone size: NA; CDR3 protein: CASSIADPGAIYEQYF; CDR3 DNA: TGTGCCAGTAGTATAGCGGACCCAGGGGCCATCTACGAGCAGTACTTC
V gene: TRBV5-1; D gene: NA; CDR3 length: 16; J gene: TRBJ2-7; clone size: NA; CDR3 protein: CASSLERRKTSYEQYF; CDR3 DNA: TGCGCCAGCAGCTTGGAGAGGCGGAAGACTTCCTACGAGCAGTACTTC
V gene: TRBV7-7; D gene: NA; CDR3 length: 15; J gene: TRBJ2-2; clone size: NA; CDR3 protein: CASSLSQALTGELFF; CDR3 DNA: TGTGCCAGCAGCTTGAGCCAGGCCTTAACCGGGGAGCTGTTTTTT
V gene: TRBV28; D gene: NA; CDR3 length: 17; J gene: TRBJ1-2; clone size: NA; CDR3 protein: CASTRIQDRLANYGYTF; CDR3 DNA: TGTGCCAGCACCCGAATCCAGGACCGACTAGCTAACTATGGCTACACCTTC
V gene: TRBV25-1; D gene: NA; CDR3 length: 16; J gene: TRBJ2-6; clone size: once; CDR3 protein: CASSGNRVRWANVLTF; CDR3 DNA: TGTGCCAGCAGTGGGAACAGAGTTCGCTGGGCCAACGTCCTGACTTTC
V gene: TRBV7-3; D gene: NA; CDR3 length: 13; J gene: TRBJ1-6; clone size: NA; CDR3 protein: CASSVSRGSPLHF; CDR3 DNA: TGTGCCAGCAGCGTCTCCAGGGGTTCACCCCTCCACTTT
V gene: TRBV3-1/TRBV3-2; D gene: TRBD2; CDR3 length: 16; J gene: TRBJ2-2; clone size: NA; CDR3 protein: CASSLSGGYLIRELFF; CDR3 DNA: TGTGCCAGCAGCCTAAGCGGGGGCTACCTTATTCGGGAGCTGTTTTTT
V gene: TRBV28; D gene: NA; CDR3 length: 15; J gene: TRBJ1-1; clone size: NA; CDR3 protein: CASSLFLRLNTEAFF; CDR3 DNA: TGTGCCAGCAGTTTATTCCTCCGTCTGAACACTGAAGCTTTCTTT
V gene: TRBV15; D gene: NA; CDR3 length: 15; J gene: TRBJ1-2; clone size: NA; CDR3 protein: CATSRRQDPNYGYTF; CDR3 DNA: TGTGCCACCAGCAGGAGACAGGACCCCAACTATGGCTACACCTTC
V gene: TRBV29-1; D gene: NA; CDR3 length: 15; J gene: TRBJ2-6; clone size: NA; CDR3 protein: CSVEGSGAGANVLTF; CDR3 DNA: TGCAGCGTTGAAGGGTCCGGGGCTGGGGCCAACGTCCTGACTTTC
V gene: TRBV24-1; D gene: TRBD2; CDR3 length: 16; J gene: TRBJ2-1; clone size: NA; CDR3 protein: CATSDWGTSGTDEQFF; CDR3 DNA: TGTGCCACCAGTGATTGGGGGACTAGCGGGACTGATGAGCAGTTCTTC
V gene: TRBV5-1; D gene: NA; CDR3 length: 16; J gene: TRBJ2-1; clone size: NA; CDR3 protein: CASSMHRGGSYNEQFF; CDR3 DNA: TGCGCCAGCAGCATGCACAGGGGAGGTTCCTACAATGAGCAGTTCTTC
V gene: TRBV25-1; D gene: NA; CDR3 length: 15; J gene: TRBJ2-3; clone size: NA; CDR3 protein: CASSTGGAAPDTQYF; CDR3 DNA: TGTGCCAGCAGTACAGGAGGGGCGGCGCCAGATACGCAGTATTTT
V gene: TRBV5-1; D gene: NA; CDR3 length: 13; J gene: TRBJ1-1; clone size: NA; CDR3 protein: CASSGGANTEAFF; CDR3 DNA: TGCGCCAGCAGCGGCGGGGCAAACACTGAAGCTTTCTTT
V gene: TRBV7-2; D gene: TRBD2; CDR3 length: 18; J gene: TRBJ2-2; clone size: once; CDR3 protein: CASSWGLAGGVGTGELFF; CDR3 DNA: TGTGCCAGCAGCTGGGGACTAGCGGGAGGAGTAGGCACCGGGGAGCTGTTTTTT
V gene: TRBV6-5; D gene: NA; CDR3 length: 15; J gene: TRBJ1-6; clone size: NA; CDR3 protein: CASTAVAFHNSPLHF; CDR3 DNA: TGTGCCAGCACCGCGGTGGCTTTCCATAATTCACCCCTCCACTTT
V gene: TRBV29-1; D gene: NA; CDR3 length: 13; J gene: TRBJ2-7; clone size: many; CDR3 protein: CSVAPGQSGEQYF; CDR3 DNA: TGCAGCGTCGCCCCCGGACAGTCAGGGGAGCAGTACTTC
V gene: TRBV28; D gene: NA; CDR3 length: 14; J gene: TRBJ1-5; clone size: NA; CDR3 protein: CASSVQGYGQPQHF; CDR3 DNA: TGTGCCAGCAGTGTCCAGGGTTACGGCCAGCCCCAGCATTTT
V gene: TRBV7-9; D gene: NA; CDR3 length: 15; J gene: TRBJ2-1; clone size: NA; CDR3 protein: CARDGDSQGYNEQFF; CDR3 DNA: TGTGCCAGGGATGGGGACTCTCAGGGCTACAATGAGCAGTTCTTC
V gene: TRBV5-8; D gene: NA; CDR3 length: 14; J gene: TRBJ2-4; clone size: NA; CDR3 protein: CASSFGQGRNIQYF; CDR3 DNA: TGTGCCAGCAGCTTTGGGCAGGGAAGAAACATTCAGTACTTC
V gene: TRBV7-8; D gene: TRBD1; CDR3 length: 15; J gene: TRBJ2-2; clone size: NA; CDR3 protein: CASSLRQGIAGELFF; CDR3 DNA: TGTGCCAGCAGCCTCAGACAGGGGATAGCCGGGGAGCTGTTTTTT
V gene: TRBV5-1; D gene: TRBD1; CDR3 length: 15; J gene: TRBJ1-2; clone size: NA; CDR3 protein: CASSSRDRGLHGYTF; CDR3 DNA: TGCGCCAGCAGCTCCCGGGACAGGGGGCTCCATGGCTACACCTTC
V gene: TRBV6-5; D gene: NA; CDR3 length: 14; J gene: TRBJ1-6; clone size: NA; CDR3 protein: CASSYKQGGTPLHF; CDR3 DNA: TGTGCCAGCAGTTACAAACAGGGTGGGACACCCCTCCACTTT
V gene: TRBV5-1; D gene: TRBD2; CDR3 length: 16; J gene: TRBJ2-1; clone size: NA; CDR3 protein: CASSSGLAGRYNEQFF; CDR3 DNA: TGCGCCAGCAGCTCGGGACTAGCGGGGCGTTACAATGAGCAGTTCTTC
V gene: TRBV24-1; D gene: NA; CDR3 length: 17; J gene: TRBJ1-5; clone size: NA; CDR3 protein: CATSDPFEGRSNQPQHF; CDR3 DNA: TGTGCCACCAGTGACCCCTTTGAGGGCCGGAGCAATCAGCCCCAGCATTTT
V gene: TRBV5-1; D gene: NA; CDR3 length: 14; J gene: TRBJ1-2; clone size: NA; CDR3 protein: CASSFSNPSYGYTF; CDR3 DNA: TGCGCCAGCAGCTTCTCGAACCCGAGCTATGGCTACACCTTC
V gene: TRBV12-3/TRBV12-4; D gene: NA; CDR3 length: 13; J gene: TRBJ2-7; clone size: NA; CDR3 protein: CASAGTALYEQYF; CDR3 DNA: TGTGCCAGCGCCGGTACAGCCCTCTACGAGCAGTACTTC
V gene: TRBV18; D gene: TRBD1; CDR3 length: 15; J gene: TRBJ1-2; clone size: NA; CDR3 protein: CASSPPVEGAGGYTF; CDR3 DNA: TGTGCCAGCTCACCACCGGTGGAGGGGGCTGGAGGCTACACCTTC
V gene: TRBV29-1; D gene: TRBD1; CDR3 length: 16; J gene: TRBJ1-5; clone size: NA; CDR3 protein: CSVGEQGASGNQPQHF; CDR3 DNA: TGCAGCGTTGGCGAACAGGGGGCTTCGGGCAATCAGCCCCAGCATTTT
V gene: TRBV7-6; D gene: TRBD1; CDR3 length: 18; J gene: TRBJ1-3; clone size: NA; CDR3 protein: CASSLKVQGAYSGNTIYF; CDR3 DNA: TGTGCCAGCAGCTTAAAAGTCCAGGGGGCATACTCTGGAAACACCATATATTTT
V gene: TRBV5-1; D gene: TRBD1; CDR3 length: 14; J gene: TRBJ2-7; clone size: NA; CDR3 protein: CASSSGTGISEQYF; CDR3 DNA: TGCGCCAGCAGCTCCGGGACAGGGATCAGCGAGCAGTACTTC
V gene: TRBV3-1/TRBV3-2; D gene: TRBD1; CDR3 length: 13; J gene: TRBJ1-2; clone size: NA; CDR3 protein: CASSLTGVGGYTF; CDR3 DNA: TGTGCCAGCAGCCTTACAGGGGTAGGCGGCTACACCTTC